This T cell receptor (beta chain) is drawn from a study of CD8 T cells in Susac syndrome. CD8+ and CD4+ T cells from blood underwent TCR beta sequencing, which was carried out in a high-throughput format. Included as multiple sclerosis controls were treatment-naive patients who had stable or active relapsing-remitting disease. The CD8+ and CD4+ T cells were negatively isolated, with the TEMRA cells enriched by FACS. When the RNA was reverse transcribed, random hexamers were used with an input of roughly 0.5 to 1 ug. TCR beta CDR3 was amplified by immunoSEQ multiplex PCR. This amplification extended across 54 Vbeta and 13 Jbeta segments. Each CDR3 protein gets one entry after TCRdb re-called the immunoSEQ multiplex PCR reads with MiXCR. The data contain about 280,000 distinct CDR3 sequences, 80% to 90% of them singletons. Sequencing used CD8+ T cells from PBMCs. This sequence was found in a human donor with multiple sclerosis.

The CDR3 DNA reads TGCGCCAGCAGTGCCGGGGTTTACGAGCAGTACTTC. Amino acids: CASSAGVYEQYF. The chain couples TRBV5-1 to TRBJ2-7, with D possibly matching TRBD2 (5 bases). The germline V and J ends were trimmed by 5 bases and 4 bases, with 10 bases remaining between them. Germline loops: CDR1 SGHRS, CDR2 YFSETQ. CDR3 length: 12 residues.